This T cell receptor (beta chain) was recorded in a study of T cell responses to AZD1222 COVID-19 vaccine. Study outcomes and limitations: Spike-specific TCR repertoires showed rising breadth and depth after two AZD1222 doses.

Repertoires were generated with immunoSEQ multiplex PCR, while TCRdb's copy carries only in-frame clones and drops some. The sample records about 120,000 clones, 70% to 90% being singletons. This clone showed up just once. Antigen unknown. The V and J ends lost 2 bases and 0 bases respectively, with 10 bases between them. Germline-derived CDR1 and CDR2 are KGHSH and LQKENI. CDR3 length equals 15 residues. The chain joins TRBV18 to TRBJ1-1; D is possibly TRBD1 (6 bases). The material was peripheral blood, obtained on day 0 of AZD1222 vaccination. The receptor was isolated from an adult in good health. CDR3 DNA: TGTGCCAGCTCACCAAGGGAGGGGGTGAACACTGAAGCTTTCTTT. This encodes CASSPREGVNTEAFF.